This T cell receptor (beta chain) was documented in a study of response to subunit inactivated influenza vaccine. TCRdb reprocessed the RT-PCR reads via MiXCR and lists one record per CDR3 protein. The data hold roughly 670,000 distinct CDR3 sequences, with 12% to 15% observed a single time. The junction had 7 bases not matched to a gene; V was cut back by 3 bases and J by 3 bases. Germline V CDR1 and CDR2: SGHRS, YFSETQ. This CDR3 comprises 15 residues. This rearrangement joins TRBV5-1 to TRBJ2-3, with TRBD1 identical over 7 bases. The source material was PBMCs from blood, sampled 14 days before vaccination. This TCR was recovered from a man in his fifties who received an inactivated influenza vaccine. The CDR3 region is CASSSPETGTDTQYF. CDR3 DNA sequence: TGCGCCAGCAGCTCACCGGAGACAGGGACAGATACGCAGTATTTT.